This TCR beta chain was profiled in a study of cytomegalovirus exposure and HLA in healthy donors. Study-wide findings and caveats: Listed as cytomegalovirus-associated were 164 TCR beta chains. A classifier reportedly called cytomegalovirus status with high sensitivity and specificity.

The study drew the donors from its approximately 110-subject validation cohort, separate from the roughly 670-subject first cohort. This clone was counted between two and nine times. The antigen remains undetermined. Only in-frame clones appear in the TCRdb table, and some are missing; sequencing was by immunoSEQ multiplex PCR. The sample has more than 250,000 clones; 70% to 90% are singletons. Per germline, CDR1 DFQATT and CDR2 SNEGSKA (reference sequence). This CDR3 has 11 residues. Trimming removed 3 bases from V and 5 bases from J, with 5 bases in between. The chain uses TRBV20-1 and TRBJ2-1; D gene uncertain. The source is a woman in her late teens or twenties in good health and CMV-seronegative. The sample was PBMCs. The CDR3 DNA follows: TGCAGTGCTAGTAGCAACAATGAGCAGTTCTTC. This gives the protein CSASSNNEQFF.